The 2 T cell receptor beta chains in this list originate from one sample, sequenced in a study of glioma-infiltrating T cells after dendritic cell vaccination. This table comes from immunoSEQ multiplex PCR, and its TCRdb copy is limited to in-frame clones, with some not included. Of roughly 100,000 clones listed, roughly 90% are singletons. The time point is: after dendritic cell vaccination, including at tumor progression/relapse. This specimen was blood, taken after dendritic cell vaccination. These receptors originate from a human donor with glioblastoma.

J is TRBJ2-7 and V is TRBV6-1, with TRBD1 as a possible D gene (6 bases). Germline V CDR1 and CDR2: MNHNS, SASEGT. The CDR3 contains 15 residues. Trimming cost V 6 bases and J 2 bases, with 17 bases left between them. CDR3 nucleotides: TGTGCCAGCAGCCTAGGGGTACAGGGCCCCTACGAGCAGTACTTC. Encoded protein: CASSLGVQGPYEQYF.

The V call is TRBV27, the J call TRBJ2-7; D is possibly TRBD2 (5 bases). Trimming stripped 6 bases from V and 6 bases from J, with 15 bases between. The CDR3 contains 13 residues. The V gene's germline CDR1 is MNHEY and CDR2 SMNVEV (reference sequence). CDR3 residues: CASRWTGSSEQYF. The CDR3 DNA is TGTGCCAGCAGGTGGACTGGGTCGTCCGAGCAGTACTTC.